These 15 T cell receptor beta chains were all obtained from the same sample, sequenced in a study of blood T cells in healthy people across ages. Primed by a sample-barcoded 5' primer and a J-beta primer mix, a second PCR proceeded for roughly 7 to 11 cycles. In TCRdb, the 5' RACE reads were re-called with MiXCR into one record per CDR3 protein. This table has some 550,000 distinct CDR3 sequences, around 50% appearing once. Sequencing was carried out using blood. These TCRs come from an elderly man in good health.

With regard to this clonotype: This clone may be a read error of a much larger clone one base away. For the CDR3, the DNA is TGTGCCAGCAGCTTAACGGGGGAGGGGGACGAGCAGTTCTTC. Translation gives CASSLTGEGDEQFF. The rearrangement links TRBV6-5 to TRBJ2-7; D perhaps matches TRBD2 (7 bases). The J call may be in error: the DNA end matches TRBJ2-1 better. CDR1 is MNHEY, CDR2 SVGAGI, per germline. The CDR3 is 14 residues long.

This clonotype was seen more than once but under ten times. CDR3 coding DNA: TGCAGTGCTTTCGAACTAGCGGGAGGGCCGAAGGGCAAAAACATTCAGTACTTC. Protein sequence: CSAFELAGGPKGKNIQYF. The rearrangement joins TRBV20-1 to TRBJ2-4, with 13 positions matching TRBD2. From germline, CDR1 is DFQATT and CDR2 SNEGSKA (reference sequence). There are 18 residues in the CDR3. J lost 3 bases, V lost 5 bases, and 13 bases had no gene match.

This clonotype has just a few counts. The genes are TRBV28 and TRBJ1-2; 10 bases agree with TRBD1. This CDR3 has 15 amino acids. J lost 4 bases, V lost 6 bases, and 8 bases had no gene match. CDR1 is MDHEN, CDR2 SYDVKM, per germline. The CDR3 protein is CASSQPGQGIYGYTF. The CDR3, as DNA: TGTGCCAGCAGCCAGCCGGGACAGGGGATCTATGGCTACACCTTC.

The rearrangement links TRBV11-2 to TRBJ2-5, with 10 nucleotides matching TRBD1. Germline trimming cut 5 bases from V and 4 bases from J; bases unmatched to any gene: 4. Germline-derived CDR1 and CDR2 are SGHAT and FQNNGV. The CDR3 spans 14 residues. CDR3 protein: CASSLRTGGETQYF. The CDR3 DNA follows: TGTGCCAGCAGCCTACGGACAGGGGGAGAGACCCAGTACTTC.

The chain combines TRBV6-2 or TRBV6-3 with TRBJ2-7; 9 nucleotides agree with TRBD1. The CDR3 spans 18 residues. V lost 0 bases to trimming and J lost 4 bases; unmatched junction nucleotides: 13. The germline V gene encodes CDR1 MNHEY and CDR2 SVGEGT. The CDR3 DNA reads TGTGCCAGCAGTTACTCGTATGGGAGGGACAGGGAGTTGTACGAGCAGTACTTC. It specifies CASSYSYGRDRELYEQYF.

The chain has TRBV7-2 and TRBJ2-5; 8 bases fit TRBD2. The end of the DNA is better explained by TRBJ2-4, so the J call may be wrong. Germline values: CDR1 SGHTA, CDR2 FQGNSA. CDR3 length: 15 amino acids. The CDR3 protein is CASSLGGLGINIQYF. The CDR3 region has the DNA TGTGCCAGCAGCTTAGGGGGACTAGGAATAAACATTCAGTACTTC.

This clonotype has only a few counts. The V gene is TRBV28, the J gene TRBJ2-4, with 7 bases lining up with TRBD1. Trimming took 5 bases from V and 11 from J; bases not matched to a gene: 3. Germline V gene data show CDR1 as MDHEN and CDR2 as SYDVKM. The CDR3 runs 11 residues. The CDR3 DNA reads TGTGCCAGCAGTGACGACAGGGTTCAGTACTTC. As protein: CASSDDRVQYF. The full variable domain, with the rest looked up from reference TRBV28 and TRBJ2-4, is DVKVTQSSRYLVKRTGEKVFLECVQDMDHENMFWYRQDPGLGLRLIYFSYDVKMKEKGDIPEGYSVSREKKERFSLILESASTNQTSMYLCASSDDRVQYFGAGTRLSVL.

V gene TRBV6-6 combines with J gene TRBJ2-3; no definite D call. CDR3 size: 14 residues. Trimming shortened V by 4 bases and J by 2 bases, and 10 bases separated the two germline ends. Germline CDR1 is MNHNY and CDR2 is SVGAGI (reference sequence). DNA of the CDR3: TGTGCCAGCAGTTTTCGGATTAACACAGATACGCAGTATTTT. This sequence encodes CASSFRINTDTQYF.

The J gene is TRBJ2-1, the V gene TRBV4-1; 14 nucleotides line up with TRBD2. Germline assignment: CDR1 MGHRA and CDR2 YSYEKL. CDR3 length: 15 residues. Unmatched junction bases numbered 4, after V lost 4 bases and J lost 8 bases. Here the CDR3 reads CASSLGTSGRYEQFF. As DNA, the CDR3 is TGCGCCAGCAGCCTAGGGACTAGCGGGAGATATGAGCAGTTCTTC.

Only a few counts were recorded for this clonotype. The chain carries TRBV18 and TRBJ2-7; no firm D call. The DNA end is more similar to TRBJ2-4, so the J call may be wrong. The CDR3 length is 14 residues. Germline values: CDR1 KGHSH, CDR2 LQKENI. The CDR3: CASSPDRNTDIQYF. The CDR3 bases are TGTGCCAGCTCGCCTGACCGAAACACTGACATTCAGTACTTC.

The chain employs TRBV7-2 and TRBJ1-4; possible D gene TRBD1, 6 bases. V lost 3 bases and J lost 3, with 14 bases in between. The V gene's germline CDR1 is SGHTA and CDR2 FQGNSA. CDR3 length: 16 residues. In DNA form, the CDR3 reads TGTGCCAGCAGCTTGGAAGGGGGACGAGCTAATGAAAAACTGTTTTTT. Protein: CASSLEGGRANEKLFF.

This clonotype was recorded only once. The chain has TRBV4-1 and TRBJ2-1; D not resolved. The CDR3 extends over 13 amino acids. The germline V gene has CDR1 MGHRA and CDR2 YSYEKL. The V and J ends lost 0 bases and 4 bases respectively, with 4 bases between them. CDR3 coding DNA: TGCGCCAGCAGCCAAGATCCGTACAATGAGCAGTTCTTC. This gives the protein CASSQDPYNEQFF.

This sequence joins TRBV6-6 and TRBJ2-1; possibly TRBD1 for D (5 bases). The CDR3 length is 15 residues. Trimming took off 6 bases at V and 6 bases at J, with 18 bases between the two ends. Germline CDR1 is MNHNY and CDR2 is SVGAGI (reference sequence). CDR3 protein: CASRPAGFVFNEQFF. DNA of the CDR3: TGTGCCAGCAGACCGGCAGGGTTCGTATTCAATGAGCAGTTCTTC.

This chain joins TRBV20-1 and TRBJ2-7, with D perhaps being TRBD1 or TRBD2 (6 bases each). CDR1 is DFQATT and CDR2 is SNEGSKA in the germline V gene (reference sequence). CDR3 length equals 14 residues. V was clipped by 3 bases and J by 4 bases, with 16 bases between them. The chain's CDR3 is CSASLLRGGYEQYF. The CDR3 DNA reads TGCAGTGCTAGTCTCCTCAGGGGAGGTTACGAGCAGTACTTC.

V is TRBV27 and J is TRBJ1-2; 9 bases agree with TRBD1. CDR1 and CDR2 from the germline V gene are MNHEY and SMNVEV (reference sequence). The V and J ends lost 1 base and 8 bases, in that order; junction bases with no gene match: 11. CDR3 length equals 16 residues. The CDR3 reads CASSLWGIGQGQGYTF. The CDR3 nucleotides are TGTGCCAGCAGTTTATGGGGGATCGGACAGGGGCAAGGCTACACCTTC.